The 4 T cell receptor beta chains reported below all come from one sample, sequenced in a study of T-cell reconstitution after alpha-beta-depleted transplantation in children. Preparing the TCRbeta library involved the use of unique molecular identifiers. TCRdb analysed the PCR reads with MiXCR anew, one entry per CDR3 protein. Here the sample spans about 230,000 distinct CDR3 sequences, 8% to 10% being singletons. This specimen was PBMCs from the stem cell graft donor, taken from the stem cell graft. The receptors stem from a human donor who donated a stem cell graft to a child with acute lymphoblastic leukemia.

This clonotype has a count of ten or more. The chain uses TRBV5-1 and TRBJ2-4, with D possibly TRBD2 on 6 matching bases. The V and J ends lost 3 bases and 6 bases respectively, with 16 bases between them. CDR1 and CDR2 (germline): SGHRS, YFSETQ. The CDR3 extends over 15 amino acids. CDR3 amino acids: CASSWSWGAGNIQYF. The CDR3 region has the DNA TGCGCCAGCAGCTGGAGTTGGGGAGCGGGAAACATTCAGTACTTC.

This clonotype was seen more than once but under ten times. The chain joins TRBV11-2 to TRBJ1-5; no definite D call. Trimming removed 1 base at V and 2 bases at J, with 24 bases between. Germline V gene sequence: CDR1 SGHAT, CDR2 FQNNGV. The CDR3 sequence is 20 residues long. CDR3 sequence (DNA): TGTGCCAGCAGCTTAGTCTCCGGCCCGGGTGTTAAGAGCGGCAATCAGCCCCAGCATTTT. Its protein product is CASSLVSGPGVKSGNQPQHF.

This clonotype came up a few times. CDR3: CSSTGQYNEQFF. CDR3 coding DNA: TGCAGCTCGACAGGTCAATACAATGAGCAGTTCTTC. The chain couples TRBV29-1 to TRBJ2-1; D might be TRBD1 (6 bases). Germline V CDR1 and CDR2: SQVTM, ANQGSEA. The germline V and J ends were trimmed by 8 bases and 4 bases, with 12 bases remaining between them. CDR3 length: 12 residues.

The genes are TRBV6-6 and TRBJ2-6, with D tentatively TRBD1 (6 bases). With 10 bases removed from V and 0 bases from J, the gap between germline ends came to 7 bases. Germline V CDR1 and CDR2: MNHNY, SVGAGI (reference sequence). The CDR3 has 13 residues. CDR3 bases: TGTGCCACAGGGGTCTCTGGGGCCAACGTCCTGACTTTC. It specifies CATGVSGANVLTF.